The next 3 T cell receptor beta chains were all read from a single sample in a study of blood T cells in healthy people across ages. The use of a sample-barcoded 5' primer and a J-beta primer mix characterized a second PCR of roughly 7 to 12 cycles. TCRdb reprocessed the 5' RACE reads with MiXCR, giving one entry per CDR3 protein. This table holds approximately 800,000 distinct CDR3 sequences, around 24% found once. In addition, the sample was reused for a study of T cells of mothers and their children.

Sequences were obtained from blood. The receptors were gathered from a boy aged 5-17 years in good health.

Details on this clonotype: An end of the junction does not agree with germline; a read error may underlie this. J is TRBJ2-1 and V is TRBV29-1, with 8 bases matching TRBD1. The CDR3 consists of 13 residues. CDR1 and CDR2 (germline): SQVTM, ANQGSEA. CDR3 DNA sequence: TGCAGCGTTTTAACAGGACAGGGTAGTGAGCAGCTCTTC. Encoded protein: CSVLTGQGSEQLF.

J is TRBJ2-7 and V is TRBV4-2; tentatively, D is TRBD1 or TRBD2 (6 bases each). This CDR3 has 15 amino acids. With 0 bases removed from V and 6 bases from J, the gap between germline ends came to 15 bases. Germline values: CDR1 LGHNA, CDR2 YNFKEQ. CDR3 nucleotide sequence: TGTGCCAGCAGCCAAGAAGGGGGGTTAATCCTCGAGCAGTACTTC. Protein: CASSQEGGLILEQYF.

This clonotype was seen at least ten times. This chain uses TRBV12-3 or TRBV12-4 with TRBJ1-5; TRBD1 matches at 9 bases. After removal of 6 bases from V and 9 bases from J, the junction contained 15 bases not matched to a gene. This CDR3 comprises 16 residues. Here the CDR3 DNA reads TGTGCCAGCAGCCCCTTAATGGACAGGGGTTCCGTGCCCCAGCATTTT. Protein sequence: CASSPLMDRGSVPQHF.